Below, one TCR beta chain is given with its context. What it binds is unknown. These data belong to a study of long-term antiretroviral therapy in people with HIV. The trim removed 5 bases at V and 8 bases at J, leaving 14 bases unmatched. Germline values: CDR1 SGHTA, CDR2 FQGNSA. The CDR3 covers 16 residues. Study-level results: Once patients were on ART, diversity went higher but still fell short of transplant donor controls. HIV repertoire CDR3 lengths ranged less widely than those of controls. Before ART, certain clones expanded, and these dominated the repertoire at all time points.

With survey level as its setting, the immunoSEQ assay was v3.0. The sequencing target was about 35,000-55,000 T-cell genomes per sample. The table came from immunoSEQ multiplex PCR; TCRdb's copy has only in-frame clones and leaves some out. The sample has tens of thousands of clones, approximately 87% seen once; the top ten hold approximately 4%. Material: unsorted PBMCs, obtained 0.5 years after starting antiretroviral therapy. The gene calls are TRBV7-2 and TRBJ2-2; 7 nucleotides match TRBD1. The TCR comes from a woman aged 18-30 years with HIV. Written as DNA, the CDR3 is TGTGCCAGCAGCCAGACAGGGTGGGGGCGTTGGGGGGAGCTGTTTTTT. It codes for CASSQTGWGRWGELFF.